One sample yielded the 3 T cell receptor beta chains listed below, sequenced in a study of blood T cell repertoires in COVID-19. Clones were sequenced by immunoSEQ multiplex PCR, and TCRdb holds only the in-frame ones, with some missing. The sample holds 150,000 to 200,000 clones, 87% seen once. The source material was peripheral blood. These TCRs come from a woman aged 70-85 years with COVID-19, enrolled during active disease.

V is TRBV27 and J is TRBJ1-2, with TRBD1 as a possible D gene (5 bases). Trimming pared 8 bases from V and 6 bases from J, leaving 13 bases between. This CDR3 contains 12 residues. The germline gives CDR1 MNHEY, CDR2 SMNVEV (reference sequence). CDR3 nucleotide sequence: TGTGCCAGCGGGGGGGTTCAGGATGGCTACACCTTC. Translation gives CASGGVQDGYTF.

The chain's CDR3 is CASSVRRGRDEQFF. CDR3 sequence (DNA): TGTGCCAGCAGCGTCCGGAGGGGTCGTGATGAGCAGTTCTTC. The chain is built from TRBV11-2 and TRBJ2-1; tentatively, D is TRBD2 (6 bases). Germline loops: CDR1 SGHAT, CDR2 FQNNGV. The CDR3 consists of 14 residues. Trimming took off 5 bases at V and 8 bases at J, with 16 bases between the two ends.

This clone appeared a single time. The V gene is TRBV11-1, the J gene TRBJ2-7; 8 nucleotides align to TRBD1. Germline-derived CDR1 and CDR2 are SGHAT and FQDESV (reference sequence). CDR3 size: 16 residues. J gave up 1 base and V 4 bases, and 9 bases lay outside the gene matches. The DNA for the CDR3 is TGTGCCAGCAGCTCCGACGACAGGGGATGGTCCTACGAGCAGTACTTC. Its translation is CASSSDDRGWSYEQYF.